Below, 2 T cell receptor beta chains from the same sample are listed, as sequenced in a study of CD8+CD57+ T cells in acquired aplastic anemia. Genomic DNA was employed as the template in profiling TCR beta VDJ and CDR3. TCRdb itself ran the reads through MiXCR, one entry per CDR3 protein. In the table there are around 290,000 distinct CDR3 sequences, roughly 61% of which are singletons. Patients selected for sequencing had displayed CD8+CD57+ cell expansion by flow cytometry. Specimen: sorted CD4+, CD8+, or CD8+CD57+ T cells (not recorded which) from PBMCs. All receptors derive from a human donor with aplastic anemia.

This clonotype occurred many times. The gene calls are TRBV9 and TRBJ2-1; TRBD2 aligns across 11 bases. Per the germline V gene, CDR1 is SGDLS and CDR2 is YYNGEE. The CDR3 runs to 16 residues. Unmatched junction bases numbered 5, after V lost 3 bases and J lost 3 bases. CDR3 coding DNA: TGTGCCAGCAGCGCACCCGGGACTAGCGGCTACAATGAGCAGTTCTTC. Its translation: CASSAPGTSGYNEQFF.

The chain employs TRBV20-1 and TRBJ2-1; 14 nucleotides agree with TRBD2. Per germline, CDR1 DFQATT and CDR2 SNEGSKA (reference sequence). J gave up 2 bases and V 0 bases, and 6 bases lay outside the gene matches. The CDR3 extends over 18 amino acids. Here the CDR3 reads CSARDRGLAGVAYNEQFF. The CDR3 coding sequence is TGCAGTGCTAGAGATCGGGGACTAGCGGGAGTTGCCTACAATGAGCAGTTCTTC.